This T cell receptor (beta chain) was captured in a study of blood T cell repertoires in COVID-19. Turning to the study itself: The samples span acute and convalescent COVID-19 from the United States, Italy and Spain. T cells, B-cell-depleted T cells, or PBMCs provided the cDNA or gDNA that served as material.

Method: immunoSEQ multiplex PCR; TCRdb's copy keeps in-frame clones and lacks some. The data show about 88,000 clones, 80% to 95% seen once. The receptor's source is a man aged 18 to 35 with COVID-19, enrolled during active disease. The sequencing sample was made of peripheral blood.

The CDR3 coding sequence is TGTGCCAGCAGTTTTGGGTCAGGAACGCAGTATTTT. It codes for CASSFGSGTQYF. The rearrangement uses TRBV12-3 or TRBV12-4 and TRBJ2-3; D remains ambiguous. The V and J ends lost 3 bases and 9 bases respectively, with 10 bases between them. The CDR3 loop spans 12 amino acids.